The rows below give T cell receptor beta chains drawn from one sample of a study of blood T cell repertoires in COVID-19. The assay was immunoSEQ multiplex PCR, and TCRdb's table has in-frame clones only and misses some. The table lists 150,000 to 200,000 clones, around 85% of them singletons, with about 3% in the top ten. The sample comprised peripheral blood. These receptor sequences come from a human donor with acute or convalescent COVID-19. The donor label of this sample is uncertain. CDR3s leave out the opening cysteine and the closing phenylalanine or tryptophan.

TRBV30,AWSHGTGAEGYT
TRBV25-1,ASSDSRTGGGLYGYT
TRBV29-1,SVVTPNTEAF
TRBV5-1,ASSWAPRTGPGRGGGETQY
TRBV7-9,ASSLDIGASYGYT
TRBV29-1,SVEGQGVDYT
TRBV4-3,ASSQEAGPAYEQY
TRBV27,ASSLSRATTDTQY
TRBV6-5,ASSFSSRGDGYT
TRBV7-8,ASTSEVLANYGYT
TRBV28,ASSNSGGNYNEQF
TRBV20-1,SARDTEAF
TRBV3-1/TRBV3-2,ARGGGPIVYNEQF
TRBV11-2,ASSLDWLNTEAF
TRBV2,ASKGTGKGEQF
TRBV6-5,ASSYSGGMNTEAF
TRBV4-1,ASSQGGRSSGNTIY
TRBV6-4,ASSDSEGQGAIYGYT
TRBV5-1,ASSPAGGGTDTQY
TRBV13,ASSTSSRDWALRYGYT
TRBV28,ASSLGQGSTGELF
TRBV2,ASSDSGINSPLH
TRBV19,ASSMFEDQPQH
TRBV5-8,ASSPGRGGLNEKLF
TRBV7-2,ASSLSVYRGRGNQPQH
TRBV28,ASSSRGLNTEAF
TRBV4-2,ASSRIIPGQGQSGNTIY
TRBV28,ASSLLRGGYGYT
TRBV5-1,ASSLSASSGNTIY
TRBV4-2,ASSQADRSNYGYT
TRBV9,ASSPRTGITGGQLY
TRBV11-2,ASSLKFAGTAGGSEKLF
TRBV6-4,ASSDSGTGAPTPNGYT
TRBV6-2/TRBV6-3,ASSYWRNEQF
TRBV19,ASSILGLGSTDTQY
TRBV3-1/TRBV3-2,ASSHGTGQY
TRBV7-9,ASSGGDRDTEAF
TRBV7-3,ASSPTGGKVPLH
TRBV19,ASKQEDWGKPQVEAF
TRBV7-3,ASSLSAGINSPLH
TRBV4-1,ASSQPGLAGDRTGELF
TRBV10-1,ASATSGGEETQY
TRBV30,AWSFRASGVTDTQY
TRBV10-3,AISDNGVADEQY
TRBV7-9,ASTRTGQGGSHTEAF
TRBV7-3,ASSLQAGGSYNEQF
TRBV11-3,ASSLLGQGLGNTIY
TRBV18,ASSPRQLGTNEKLF